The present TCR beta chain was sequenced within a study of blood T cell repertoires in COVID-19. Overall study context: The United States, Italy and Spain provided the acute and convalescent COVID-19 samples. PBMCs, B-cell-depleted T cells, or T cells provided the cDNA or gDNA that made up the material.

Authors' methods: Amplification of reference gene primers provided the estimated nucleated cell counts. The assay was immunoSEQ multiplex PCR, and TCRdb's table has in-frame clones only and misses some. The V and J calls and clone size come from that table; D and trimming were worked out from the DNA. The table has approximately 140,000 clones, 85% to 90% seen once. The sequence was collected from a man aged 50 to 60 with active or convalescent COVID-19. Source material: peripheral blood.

In DNA, the CDR3 is TGTGCCAGCAGCCTGGGGCAGGGGGGAGGTTCACCCCTCCACTTT. Its translation: CASSLGQGGGSPLHF. This chain connects TRBV3-1 (or the pseudogene TRBV3-2) to TRBJ1-6; 7 bases are a match to TRBD1. Germline V gene data show CDR1 as LGHDT and CDR2 as YNNKEL (reference sequence). The length of the CDR3 is 15 residues. V was pared by 4 bases and J by 9 bases, with 9 bases of the junction left unmatched.